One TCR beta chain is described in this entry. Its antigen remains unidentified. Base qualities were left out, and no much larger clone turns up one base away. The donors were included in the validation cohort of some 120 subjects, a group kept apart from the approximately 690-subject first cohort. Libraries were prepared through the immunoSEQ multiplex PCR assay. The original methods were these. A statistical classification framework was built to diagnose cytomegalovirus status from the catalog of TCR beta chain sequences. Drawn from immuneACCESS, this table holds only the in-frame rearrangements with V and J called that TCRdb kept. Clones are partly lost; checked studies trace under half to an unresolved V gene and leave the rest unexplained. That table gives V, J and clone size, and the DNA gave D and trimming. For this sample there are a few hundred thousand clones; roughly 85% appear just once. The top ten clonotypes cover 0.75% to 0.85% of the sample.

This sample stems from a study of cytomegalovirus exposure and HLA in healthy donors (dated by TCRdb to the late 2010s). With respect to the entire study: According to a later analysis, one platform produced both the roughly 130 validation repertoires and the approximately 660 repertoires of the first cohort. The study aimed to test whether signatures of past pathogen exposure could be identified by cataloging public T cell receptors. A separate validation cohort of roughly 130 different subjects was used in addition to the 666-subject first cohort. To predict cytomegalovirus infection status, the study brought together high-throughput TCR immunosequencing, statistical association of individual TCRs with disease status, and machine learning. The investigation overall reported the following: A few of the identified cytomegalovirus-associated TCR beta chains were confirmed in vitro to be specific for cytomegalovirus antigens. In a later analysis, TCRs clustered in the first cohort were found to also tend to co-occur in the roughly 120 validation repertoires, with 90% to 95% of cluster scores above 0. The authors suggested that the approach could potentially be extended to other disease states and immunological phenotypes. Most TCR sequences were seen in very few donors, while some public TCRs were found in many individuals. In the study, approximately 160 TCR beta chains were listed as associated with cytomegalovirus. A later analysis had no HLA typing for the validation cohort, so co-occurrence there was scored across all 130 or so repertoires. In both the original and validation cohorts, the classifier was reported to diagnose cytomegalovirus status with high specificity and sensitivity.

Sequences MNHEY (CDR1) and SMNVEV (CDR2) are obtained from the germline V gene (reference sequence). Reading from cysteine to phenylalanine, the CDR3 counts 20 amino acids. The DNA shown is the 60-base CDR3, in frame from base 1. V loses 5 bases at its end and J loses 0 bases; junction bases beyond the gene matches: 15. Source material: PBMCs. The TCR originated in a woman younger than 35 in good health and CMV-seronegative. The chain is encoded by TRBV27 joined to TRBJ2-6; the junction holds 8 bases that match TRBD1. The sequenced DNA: TGTGCCAGCAGTCCCGGTCCCGGGACAGGATTGGGCTCTGGGGCCAACGTCCTGACTTTC. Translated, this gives CASSPGPGTGLGSGANVLTF. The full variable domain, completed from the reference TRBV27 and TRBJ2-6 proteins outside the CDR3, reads EAQVTQNPRYLITVTGKKLTVTCSQNMNHEYMSWYRQDPGLGLRQIYYSMNVEVTDKGDVPEGYKVSRKEKRNFPLILESPSPNQTSLYFCASSPGPGTGLGSGANVLTFGAGSRLTVL.